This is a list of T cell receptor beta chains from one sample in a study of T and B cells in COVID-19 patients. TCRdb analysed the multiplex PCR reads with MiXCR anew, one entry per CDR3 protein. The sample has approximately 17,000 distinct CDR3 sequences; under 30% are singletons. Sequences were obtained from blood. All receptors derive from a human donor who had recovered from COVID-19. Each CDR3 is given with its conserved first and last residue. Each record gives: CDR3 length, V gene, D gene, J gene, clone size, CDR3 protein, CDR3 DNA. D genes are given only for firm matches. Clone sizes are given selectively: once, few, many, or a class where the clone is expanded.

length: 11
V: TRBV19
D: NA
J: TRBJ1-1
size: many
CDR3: CASNLYTEAFF
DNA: TGTGCCAGTAACTTGTACACTGAAGCTTTCTTT

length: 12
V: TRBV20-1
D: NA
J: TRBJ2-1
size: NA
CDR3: CSPGGLSNEQFF
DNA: TGCAGTCCCGGGGGCCTTTCCAATGAGCAGTTCTTC

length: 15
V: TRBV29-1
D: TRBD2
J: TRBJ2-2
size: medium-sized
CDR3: CSAMSGGAVTGELFF
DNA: TGCAGCGCCATGAGCGGGGGGGCCGTCACCGGGGAGCTGTTTTTT

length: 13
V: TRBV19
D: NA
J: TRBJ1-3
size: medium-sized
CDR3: CASIRNSGNTIYF
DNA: TGTGCCAGTATTCGGAACTCTGGAAACACCATATATTTT

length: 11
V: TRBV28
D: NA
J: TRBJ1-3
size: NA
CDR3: CASRRRNTIYF
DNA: TGTGCCAGCAGACGGCGAAACACCATATATTTT

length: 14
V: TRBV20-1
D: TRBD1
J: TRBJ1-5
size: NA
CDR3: CSAYTGGADQPQHF
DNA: TGCAGTGCTTATACAGGGGGCGCGGATCAGCCCCAGCATTTT

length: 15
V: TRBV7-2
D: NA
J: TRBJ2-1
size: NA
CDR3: CASSLGGGPKNEQFF
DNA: TGTGCCAGCAGCTTAGGGGGGGGGCCGAAGAATGAGCAGTTCTTC

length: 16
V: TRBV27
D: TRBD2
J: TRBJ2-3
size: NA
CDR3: CASSLSFGGDVDTQYF
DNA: TGTGCCAGCAGTTTAAGTTTCGGGGGGGACGTAGATACGCAGTATTTT

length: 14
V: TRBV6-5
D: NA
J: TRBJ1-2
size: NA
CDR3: CASSYGVLNYGYTF
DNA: TGTGCCAGCAGTTACGGGGTTCTGAACTATGGCTACACCTTC

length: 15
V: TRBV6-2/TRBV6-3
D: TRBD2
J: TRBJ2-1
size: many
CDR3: CASSPTSGGVYEQFF
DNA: TGTGCCAGCAGCCCGACTAGCGGGGGGGTCTATGAGCAGTTCTTC

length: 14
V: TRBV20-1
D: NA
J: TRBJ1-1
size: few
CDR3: CSARRGDLNTEAFF
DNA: TGCAGTGCTAGAAGAGGGGACTTGAACACTGAAGCTTTCTTT

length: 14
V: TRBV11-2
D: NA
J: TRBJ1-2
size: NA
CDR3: CASSLAGAGYGYTF
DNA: TGTGCCAGCAGCTTAGCTGGGGCGGGCTATGGCTACACCTTC

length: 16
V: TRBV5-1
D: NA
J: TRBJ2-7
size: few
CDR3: CASLPPEGRWSYEQYF
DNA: TGCGCCAGCCTTCCCCCAGAGGGGAGGTGGTCTTACGAGCAGTACTTC

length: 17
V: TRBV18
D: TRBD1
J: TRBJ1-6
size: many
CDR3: CASSPPTGGPYNSPLHF
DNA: TGTGCCAGCTCACCACCGACAGGGGGCCCCTATAATTCACCCCTCCACTTT

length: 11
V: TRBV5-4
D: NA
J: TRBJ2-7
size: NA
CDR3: CASSQDYEQYF
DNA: TGTGCCAGCAGCCAAGACTACGAGCAGTACTTC

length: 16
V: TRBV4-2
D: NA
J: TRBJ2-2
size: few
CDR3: CASSQVTLASTGELFF
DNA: TGTGCCAGCAGCCAAGTCACCTTAGCGAGCACCGGGGAGCTGTTTTTT

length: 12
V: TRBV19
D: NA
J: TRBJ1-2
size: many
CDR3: CASSTGLIGYTF
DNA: TGTGCCAGTAGTACCGGACTTATAGGCTACACCTTC

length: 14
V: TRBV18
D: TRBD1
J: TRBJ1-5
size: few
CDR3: CASSPLTGEQPQHF
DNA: TGTGCCAGCTCACCATTAACAGGGGAACAGCCCCAGCATTTT

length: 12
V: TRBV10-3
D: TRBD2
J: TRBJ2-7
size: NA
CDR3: CAIAGGSREQYF
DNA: TGTGCCATCGCGGGGGGGAGTCGCGAGCAGTACTTC

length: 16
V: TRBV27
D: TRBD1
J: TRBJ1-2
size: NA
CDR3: CASSFYGQGTPYGYTF
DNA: TGTGCCAGCAGTTTCTACGGACAGGGGACCCCCTATGGCTACACCTTC

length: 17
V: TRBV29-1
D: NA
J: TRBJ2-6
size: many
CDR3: CSVEDPTARGGANVLTF
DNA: TGCAGCGTTGAAGATCCAACAGCCCGAGGTGGGGCCAACGTCCTGACTTTC

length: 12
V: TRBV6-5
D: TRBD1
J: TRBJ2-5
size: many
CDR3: CASRDRAETQYF
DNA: TGTGCCAGCAGGGACAGGGCGGAGACCCAGTACTTC

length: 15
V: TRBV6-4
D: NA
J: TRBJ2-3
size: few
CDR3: CASSAGTSSTDTQYF
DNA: TGTGCCAGCAGCGCAGGGACGTCCAGCACAGATACGCAGTATTTT

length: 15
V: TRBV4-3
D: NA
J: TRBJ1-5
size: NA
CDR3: CASSQELAVDKPQHF
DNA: TGCGCCAGCAGCCAAGAATTGGCAGTTGATAAGCCCCAGCATTTT

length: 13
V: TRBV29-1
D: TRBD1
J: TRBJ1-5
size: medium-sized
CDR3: CSVGDRSNQPQHF
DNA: TGCAGCGTAGGGGACAGGAGCAATCAGCCCCAGCATTTT

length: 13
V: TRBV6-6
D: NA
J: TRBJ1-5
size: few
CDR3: CASRGSSNQPQHF
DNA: TGTGCCAGCAGAGGTTCAAGCAATCAGCCCCAGCATTTT

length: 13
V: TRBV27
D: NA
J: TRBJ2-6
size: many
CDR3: CASSPSGANVLTF
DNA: TGTGCCAGCAGCCCCTCTGGGGCCAACGTCCTGACTTTC

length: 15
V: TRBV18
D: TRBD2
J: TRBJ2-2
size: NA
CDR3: CASSWTSGEHRGAVF
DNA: TGTGCCAGCTCCTGGACTAGCGGCGAACACCGGGGAGCTGTTTTT

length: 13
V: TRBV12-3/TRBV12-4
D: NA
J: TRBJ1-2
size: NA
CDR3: CASSFGTSYGYTF
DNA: TGTGCCAGCAGTTTTGGGACCTCCTATGGCTACACCTTC

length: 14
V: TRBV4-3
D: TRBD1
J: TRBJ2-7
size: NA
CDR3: CASSQGQGLYEQYF
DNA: TGCGCCAGCAGCCAAGGACAGGGGCTCTACGAGCAGTACTTC

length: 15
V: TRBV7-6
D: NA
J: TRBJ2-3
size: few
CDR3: CASSPDSVRTDTQYF
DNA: TGTGCCAGCAGCCCCGATTCTGTCCGAACAGATACGCAGTATTTT

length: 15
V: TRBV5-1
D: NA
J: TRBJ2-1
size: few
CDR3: CASSFGGASYNEQFF
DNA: TGCGCCAGCAGCTTTGGGGGGGCCTCCTACAATGAGCAGTTCTTC

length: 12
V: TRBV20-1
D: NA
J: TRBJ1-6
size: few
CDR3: CSARQGGSPLHF
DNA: TGCAGTGCTAGACAGGGCGGTTCACCCCTCCACTTT

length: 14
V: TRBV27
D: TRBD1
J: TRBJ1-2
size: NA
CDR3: CASSTWDRVGGYTF
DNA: TGTGCCAGCAGCACATGGGACAGGGTGGGGGGCTACACCTTC

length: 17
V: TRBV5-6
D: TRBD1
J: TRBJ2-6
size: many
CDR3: CASSLTGGPSGANVLTF
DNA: TGTGCCAGCAGCTTGACAGGGGGACCTTCTGGGGCCAACGTCCTGACTTTC

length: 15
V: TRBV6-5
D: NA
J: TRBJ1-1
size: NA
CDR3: CASSYSVGGRTEAFF
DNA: TGTGCCAGCAGTTACTCGGTTGGGGGCCGGACTGAAGCTTTCTTT

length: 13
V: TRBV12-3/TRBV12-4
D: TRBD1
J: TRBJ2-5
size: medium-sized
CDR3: CASSTDRGETQYF
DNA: TGTGCCAGCAGCACGGACAGGGGAGAGACCCAGTACTTC

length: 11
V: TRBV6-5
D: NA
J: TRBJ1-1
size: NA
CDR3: CASTRNTEAFF
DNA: TGTGCCAGCACCCGGAACACTGAAGCTTTCTTT

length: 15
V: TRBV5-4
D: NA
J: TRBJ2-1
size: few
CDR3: CASSLPGEVRNEQFF
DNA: TGTGCCAGCAGCTTGCCGGGGGAGGTAAGAAATGAGCAGTTCTTC

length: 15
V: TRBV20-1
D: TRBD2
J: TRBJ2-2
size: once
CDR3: CSADPGRANTGELFF
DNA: TGCAGTGCTGACCCCGGGAGGGCGAACACCGGGGAGCTGTTTTTT

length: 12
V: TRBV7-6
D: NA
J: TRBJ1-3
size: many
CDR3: CASSQGRRTIYF
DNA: TGTGCCAGCAGTCAAGGACGGCGTACCATATATTTT

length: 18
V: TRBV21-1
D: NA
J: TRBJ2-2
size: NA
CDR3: CASSKSGSRTVYTGELFF
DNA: TGTGCCAGCAGCAAAAGTGGTTCCAGGACAGTATACACCGGGGAGCTGTTTTTT

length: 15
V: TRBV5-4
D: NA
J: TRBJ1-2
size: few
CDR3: CASSLVGGGLVGYTF
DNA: TGTGCCAGCAGCTTGGTAGGCGGGGGGCTAGTCGGCTACACCTTC